The T cell receptor beta chain described here comes from a study of T cells in Graves' hyperthyroidism and ophthalmopathy (dated by TCRdb to the late 2010s). At the level of the whole study: Peripheral blood samples were taken at initial diagnosis, before any treatment was given. The 100 discovery patients were divided at random into training and test sets in a 7:3 ratio. The paper reports TCR Vbeta CDR3 sequencing of over 120 peripheral blood samples: 43 ophthalmopathy, 70 to 85 hyperthyroidism and around 17 progressor patients. After blood sampling, hyperthyroidism patients were treated with methimazole at a starting dose of 30 mg daily, and ophthalmopathy patients were treated with high-dose intravenous methylprednisolone. In addition, the study compared T-cell repertoires in thyroid tissue and in blood from roughly six Graves' hyperthyroidism patients. Prospective prediction of ophthalmopathy was tested in an independent validation cohort consisting of some 19 hyperthyroidism patients and around 16 patients who later progressed to ophthalmopathy. To identify distinguishing TCR V-J signatures, a discovery cohort of 90 to 100 patients was used, comprising some 45 with Graves' ophthalmopathy and around 57 with stable Graves' hyperthyroidism. Study-wide findings and limitations: A 13 V-J signature model separated ophthalmopathy from stable hyperthyroidism, with about 88% sensitivity and roughly 81% specificity in cross-validation and 80%/75% in testing. Most expanded thyroid clonotypes (frequency above 0.001) were also found in blood, which suggests that blood repertoires may mirror thyroid immune responses. During validation, the model predicted progression to ophthalmopathy a median of about 6.5 months ahead of onset, with roughly 65% sensitivity and 72.22% specificity. No statistical method was used to fix the sample size in advance, and group allocation was not hidden from the investigators.

Hyperthyroidism patients were newly diagnosed, had a disease duration of under 2 months, and were aged 18 to 65 years. Any patient with an uncontrolled infection, another autoimmune disease, pregnancy or lactation was excluded. Diagnoses relied on clinical symptoms, serum thyroxine and TRAb, thyroid ultrasound and orbital computed tomography. For progressor patients, blood was drawn at the first diagnosis of hyperthyroidism, before any ophthalmopathy symptoms had appeared. PBMCs were isolated from roughly 10 ml of fresh peripheral blood by Ficoll-Paque density gradient centrifugation. Progressor patients were first diagnosed with Graves' hyperthyroidism and then developed ophthalmopathy during follow-up. Trizol reagent was used to extract total RNA, and RNA quality was then checked on an Agilent 2100 Bioanalyzer. This clonotype has only a few counts. The antigen it binds to is not known. Base qualities are not provided; no much larger clone lies one nucleotide away.

The germline V gene supplies CDR1 SQVTM and CDR2 ANQGSEA. The cysteine opens and the phenylalanine closes a CDR3 of 13 amino acids. The read is trimmed to its CDR3 DNA, 39 bases read in frame from base 1. V is cut back by 6 bases and J by 2 bases, with 3 bases in the junction unmatched. The TCR beta CDR3 regions were amplified from RNA transcripts. For the first round of RT-PCR on the TCR CDR3, the HTBI primer set was used together with the Qiagen OneStep RT-PCR kit. Libraries were constructed in a second round of multiplex PCR, after which size selection and purification were performed. Sequencing of the libraries was done on an Illumina HiSeq2000 using paired-end 100 bp reads. On the study's bioinformatics: SOAPnuke was used to process the raw data, removing reads that contained adapters or uncalled bases, had a mean Phred below 15, or lacked an exact match to the constant primer or identifier. High-quality paired reads were merged with COPE v1.2.5, and unique nucleotide sequences were defined as clonotypes. MiTCR v1.1 was used to align the clonotypes against IMGT TRBV, TRBD and TRBJ reference segments. Analysis was restricted to V-J combinations with a frequency above 0.0001, which covered roughly 99% of repertoires. A TCS score was defined as the ratio of F50 (clonal expansion) to E x V (chaos), with BLOSUM62-based TCRdist applied between CDR3 peptides within each V-J. Welch's t-statistics and random forest reduced roughly 500 V-J features to about 13, which were used in a naive Bayes classifier (R e1071). The raw public data were reprocessed by TCRdb itself: fastp quality trimming at Q25, MiXCR clonotype calling, in-frame beta chains only. Records with the same CDR3 protein are collapsed into one entry carrying the most frequent genes and DNA. The V and J calls and clone size are TCRdb's, not the authors'. This sample is represented by approximately 720,000 distinct CDR3 sequences; around a sixth of them were singletons. Around 15% of the sample is taken by the ten largest.

The rearranged chain carries TRBV29-1 and TRBJ1-5; 8 nucleotides in the junction match TRBD1. The TCR comes from a woman in her forties or fifties with Graves' hyperthyroidism that later progressed to Graves' ophthalmopathy. Sample: blood. The bases read TGCAGCGTCGTGGACAGGGGCAATCAGCCCCAGCATTTT. The encoded protein is CSVVDRGNQPQHF.